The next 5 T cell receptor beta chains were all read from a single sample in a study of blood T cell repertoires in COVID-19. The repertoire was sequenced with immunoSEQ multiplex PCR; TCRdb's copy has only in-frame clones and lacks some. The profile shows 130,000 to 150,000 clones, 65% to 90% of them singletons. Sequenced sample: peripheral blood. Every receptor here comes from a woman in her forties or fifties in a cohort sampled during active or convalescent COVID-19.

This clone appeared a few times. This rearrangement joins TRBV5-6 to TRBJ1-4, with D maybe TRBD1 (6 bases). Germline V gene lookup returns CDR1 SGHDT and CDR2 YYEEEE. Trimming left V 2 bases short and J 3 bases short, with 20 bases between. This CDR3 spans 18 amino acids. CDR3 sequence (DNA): TGTGCCAGCAGCTTCCGACCCTCAGGGGCGAATGCTAATGAAAAACTGTTTTTT. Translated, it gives CASSFRPSGANANEKLFF.

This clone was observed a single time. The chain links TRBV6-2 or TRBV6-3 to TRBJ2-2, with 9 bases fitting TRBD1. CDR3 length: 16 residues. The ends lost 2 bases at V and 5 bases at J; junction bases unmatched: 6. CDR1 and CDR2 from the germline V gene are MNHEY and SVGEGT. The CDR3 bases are TGTGCCAGCAGTTACGGATGGGACAGGGTTACCGGGGAGCTGTTTTTT. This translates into CASSYGWDRVTGELFF.

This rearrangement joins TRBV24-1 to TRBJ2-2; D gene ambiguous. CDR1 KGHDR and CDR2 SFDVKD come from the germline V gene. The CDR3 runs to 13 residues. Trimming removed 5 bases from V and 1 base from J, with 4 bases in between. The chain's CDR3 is CATSAGNTGELFF. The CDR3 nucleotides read TGTGCCACCAGTGCAGGGAACACCGGGGAGCTGTTTTTT.

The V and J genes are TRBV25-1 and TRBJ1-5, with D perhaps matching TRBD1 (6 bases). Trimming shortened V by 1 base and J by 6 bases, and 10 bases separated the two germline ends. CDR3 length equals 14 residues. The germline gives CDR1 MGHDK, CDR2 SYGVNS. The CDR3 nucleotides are TGTGCCAGCAGTGAATTTGGGGGCGCTCAGCCCCAGCATTTT. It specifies CASSEFGGAQPQHF. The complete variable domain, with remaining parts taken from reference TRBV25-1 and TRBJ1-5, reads EADIYQTPRYLVIGTGKKITLECSQTMGHDKMYWYQQDPGMELHLIHYSYGVNSTEKGDLSSESTVSRIRTEHFPLTLESARPSHTSQYLCASSEFGGAQPQHFGDGTRLSIL.

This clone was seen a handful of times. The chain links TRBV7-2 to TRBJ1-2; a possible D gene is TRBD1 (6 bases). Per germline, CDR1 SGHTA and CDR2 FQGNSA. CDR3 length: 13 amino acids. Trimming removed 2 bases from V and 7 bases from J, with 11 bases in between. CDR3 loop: CASSLQQGRGYTF. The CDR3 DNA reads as TGTGCCAGCAGCTTACAACAGGGTCGTGGCTACACCTTC. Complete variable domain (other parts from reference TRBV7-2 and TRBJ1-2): GAGVSQSPSNKVTEKGKDVELRCDPISGHTALYWYRQSLGQGLEFLIYFQGNSAPDKSGLPSDRFSAERTGGSVSTLTIQRTQQEDSAVYLCASSLQQGRGYTFGSGTRLTVV.